These 7 T cell receptor beta chains came from one sample sequenced in a study of T cells in Graves' hyperthyroidism and ophthalmopathy. Amplified regions were TCR beta CDR3 sequences from RNA transcripts. First-round RT-PCR targeting the TCR CDR3 was performed with the HTBI primer set. TCRdb re-called the multiplex PCR reads through MiXCR, storing one row per CDR3 protein. This sample has fewer than 450,000 distinct CDR3 sequences, with about a sixth found just once. The specimen was blood. These receptors were collected from a woman in her 30s with Graves' hyperthyroidism that later progressed to Graves' ophthalmopathy.

The chain couples TRBV18 to TRBJ1-3, with D hard to call. The CDR3 loop spans 14 amino acids. V lost 2 bases and J lost 4, with 9 bases in between. Germline V CDR1 and CDR2: KGHSH, LQKENI. In DNA, the CDR3 is TGTGCCAGCTCACCAAGGGAGCCCGGAAACACCATATATTTT. This sequence encodes CASSPREPGNTIYF.

This clonotype was detected many times. This chain joins TRBV27 and TRBJ2-7; TRBD2 agrees at 9 bases. The CDR3 consists of 17 residues. Trimming cost V 2 bases and J 5 bases; bases outside gene matches: 13. Germline loops: CDR1 MNHEY, CDR2 SMNVEV (reference sequence). The CDR3 DNA reads as TGTGCCAGCAGTTTAAGAATACTTAGCGGGAGTACTGACGAGCAGTACTTC. Its protein is CASSLRILSGSTDEQYF.

This clonotype was seen a few times. The V and J genes are TRBV6-2 or TRBV6-3 and TRBJ2-2; tentative D call: TRBD1 (6 bases). CDR1 is MNHEY and CDR2 is SVGEGT in the germline V gene. The germline V and J ends were trimmed by 7 bases and 1 base, with 13 bases remaining between them. CDR3 length equals 15 residues. CDR3 sequence: CASKKVTGNTGELFF. The CDR3 bases are TGTGCCAGCAAGAAGGTGACAGGGAACACCGGGGAGCTGTTTTTT.

The CDR3 sequence is CASSTESSGETQYF. The CDR3 DNA reads TGTGCCAGCAGTACCGAGAGTAGCGGAGAGACCCAGTACTTC. The chain couples TRBV2 to TRBJ2-5; weak D call: TRBD2 (6 bases). CDR1 and CDR2 from the germline V gene are SNHLY and FYNNEI. The CDR3 loop spans 14 amino acids. The V and J ends lost 5 bases and 4 bases respectively, with 14 bases between them.

This clonotype has a count of ten or more. The CDR3 sequence: CASSLRDEQYF. The CDR3, as DNA: TGTGCCAGCAGTCTCCGGGACGAGCAGTACTTC. V and J are TRBV28 and TRBJ2-7; D gene unclear. V was trimmed by 5 bases and J by 5 bases, leaving 7 bases between them. The length of the CDR3 is 11 residues. Looked up from germline, CDR1 is MDHEN and CDR2 is SYDVKM. The full variable domain, its missing parts supplied by reference TRBV28 and TRBJ2-7, is DVKVTQSSRYLVKRTGEKVFLECVQDMDHENMFWYRQDPGLGLRLIYFSYDVKMKEKGDIPEGYSVSREKKERFSLILESASTNQTSMYLCASSLRDEQYFGPGTRLTVT.

There are many counts of this clonotype. CDR3 region: CASRGDRGLEETQYF. CDR3 coding DNA: TGTGCCAGCAGGGGGGACAGGGGATTGGAAGAGACCCAGTACTTC. V is TRBV2 and J is TRBJ2-5, with 10 bases identical to TRBD1. V trimming: 6 bases; J trimming: 3 bases; junction bases outside the gene matches: 7. Germline V gene lookup returns CDR1 SNHLY and CDR2 FYNNEI. This CDR3 is 15 amino acids long.

This clonotype was seen ten or more times. The chain joins TRBV24-1 to TRBJ2-5, with 15 bases aligning to TRBD2. The CDR3 contains 21 residues. Germline V gene lookup returns CDR1 KGHDR and CDR2 SFDVKD. J was trimmed by 1 base and V by 7 bases; bases with no gene match: 18. DNA for the CDR3: TGTGCCACCAGCTTCCCGGGACTAGCGGGGGGCCGTATTTACCCCCAAGAGACCCAGTACTTC. It codes for CATSFPGLAGGRIYPQETQYF.